The next 12 T cell receptor beta chains were all read from a single sample in a study of blood T cell repertoires in COVID-19. Assay used: immunoSEQ multiplex PCR; TCRdb lists only in-frame clones, some missing. The sample carries 250,000 to 300,000 clones, around 84% recorded once. Sequenced material: PBMCs or T cells enriched from blood (not recorded which). These receptors were taken from a man between 18 and 29 years old who had recovered from COVID-19.

This rearrangement joins TRBV7-2 to TRBJ1-1; D not certain. Trimming left V 2 bases short and J 4 bases short, with 11 bases between. CDR3 length equals 14 residues. The germline CDR1 and CDR2 sequences are SGHTA and FQGNSA. CDR3 sequence: CASSLIGSGTEAFF. As DNA, the CDR3 is TGTGCCAGCAGCTTAATTGGGAGTGGCACTGAAGCTTTCTTT.

This clone was counted only a few times. At one of its ends the junction is not consistent with the germline gene, which may arise from a read error. The genes are TRBV4-2 and TRBJ2-1, with D possibly TRBD2 on 6 matching bases. Germline V lookup: CDR1 LGHNA, CDR2 YNFKEQ. The CDR3 covers 13 residues. This CDR3 reads CASSQDLLAEQFF. The CDR3 DNA reads as TGTGCCAGCAGTCAAGATCTCCTAGCGGAGCAGTTCTTC.

This chain uses TRBV7-2 with TRBJ1-1, with D possibly being TRBD1 (5 bases). Germline-derived CDR1 and CDR2 are SGHTA and FQGNSA. The CDR3 length is 15 residues. Deletions cut 8 bases from V and 1 base from J, with 17 bases between. Here the CDR3 reads CASLSQVSGNTEAFF. The CDR3 DNA reads TGTGCCAGCCTTTCACAGGTCTCTGGGAACACTGAAGCTTTCTTT.

V gene TRBV7-9 combines with J gene TRBJ1-3, with 7 bases that match TRBD1. V lost 3 bases, J lost 7 bases, and 12 bases stayed unmatched. Germline V lookup: CDR1 SEHNR, CDR2 FQNEAQ (reference sequence). CDR3 length equals 16 residues. Written as DNA, the CDR3 is TGTGCCAGCAGCTTCCGAACAGGGGCCGGAGGGAACACCATATATTTT. It yields the protein CASSFRTGAGGNTIYF.

This sequence joins TRBV5-6 and TRBJ1-1; D ambiguous. Trimming removed 5 bases at V and 6 bases at J, with 14 bases between. The CDR3 is 13 residues long. Germline lookup yields CDR1 SGHDT and CDR2 YYEEEE. The CDR3 sequence: CASSFPGKAEAFF. CDR3 sequence (DNA): TGTGCCAGCAGTTTCCCGGGGAAGGCTGAAGCTTTCTTT. The full variable domain, rest sourced from reference TRBV5-6 and TRBJ1-1, is DAGVTQSPTHLIKTRGQQVTLRCSPKSGHDTVSWYQQALGQGPQFIFQYYEEEERQRGNFPDRFSGHQFPNYSSELNVNALLLGDSALYLCASSFPGKAEAFFGQGTRLTVV.

The V gene is TRBV7-3, the J gene TRBJ1-2, with TRBD1 identical over 7 bases. Germline V gene lookup returns CDR1 SGHTA and CDR2 FQGTGA. V was pared by 5 bases and J by 4 bases, with 10 bases of the junction left unmatched. The CDR3 has 15 amino acids. CDR3 DNA: TGTGCCAGCAGCCCATCGACAGGGACACTCTATGGCTACACCTTC. Translating it yields CASSPSTGTLYGYTF.

The CDR3 region is CASSPASGRAPEQFF. The DNA for the CDR3 is TGTGCCAGCTCACCTGCTAGCGGGAGGGCCCCTGAGCAGTTCTTC. The chain is built from TRBV18 and TRBJ2-1; the match to TRBD2 covers 12 bases. Looked up from germline, CDR1 is KGHSH and CDR2 is LQKENI. The length of the CDR3 is 15 residues. V was pared by 3 bases and J by 9 bases, with 6 bases of the junction left unmatched. The full variable domain, with the rest looked up from reference TRBV18 and TRBJ2-1, is NAGVMQNPRHLVRRRGQEARLRCSPMKGHSHVYWYRQLPEEGLKFMVYLQKENIIDESGMPKERFSAEFPKEGPSILRIQQVVRGDSAAYFCASSPASGRAPEQFFGPGTRLTVL.

This sequence joins TRBV6-5 and TRBJ1-6, with D possibly matching TRBD1 (6 bases). The V end lost 1 base, the J end lost 7 bases, and 14 bases lay between the germline ends. This CDR3 comprises 16 residues. The germline V gene encodes CDR1 MNHEY and CDR2 SVGAGI. CDR3 nucleotides: TGTGCCAGCAGTTACTTGGACAGTTTAAGGAATTCACCCCTCCACTTT. The encoded protein is CASSYLDSLRNSPLHF.

This rearrangement joins TRBV11-2 to TRBJ1-1; D remains ambiguous. Germline V gives CDR1 SGHAT, CDR2 FQNNGV. Trimming shortened V by 3 bases and J by 0 bases, and 11 bases separated the two germline ends. The CDR3 covers 15 residues. DNA of the CDR3: TGTGCCAGCAGCTTCTCGACGGGGATGAACACTGAAGCTTTCTTT. This translates into CASSFSTGMNTEAFF.

The J gene is TRBJ2-5, the V gene TRBV5-1, with 7 bases that match TRBD1. The CDR3 loop spans 14 amino acids. The V gene's germline CDR1 is SGHRS and CDR2 YFSETQ. V dropped 4 bases and J dropped 2; count of bases not matched to a gene: 5. The DNA for the CDR3 is TGCGCCAGCAGCACGGGACAGACTCAAGAGACCCAGTACTTC. It specifies CASSTGQTQETQYF.

Written as DNA, the CDR3 is TGCGCCAGCAGCCAACCTGGGGCGTTTCAAGAGACCCAGTACTTC. This codes for CASSQPGAFQETQYF. The chain links TRBV4-1 to TRBJ2-5; weak D call: TRBD1 (5 bases). With 2 bases removed from V and 2 bases from J, the gap between germline ends came to 12 bases. The V gene's germline CDR1 is MGHRA and CDR2 YSYEKL. The CDR3 has 15 residues.

This clone came up a few times. This chain links TRBV6-4 with TRBJ2-2, with TRBD2 matching 10 bases. The CDR3 extends over 15 amino acids. Looked up from germline, CDR1 is MRHNA and CDR2 is SNTAGT. With V trimmed by 3 bases and J by 4 bases, 2 bases remained unmatched. CDR3 residues: CASSEIAGGTGELFF. The CDR3 DNA reads as TGTGCCAGCAGTGAAATAGCGGGGGGCACCGGGGAGCTGTTTTTT.